The rows below give T cell receptor beta chains drawn from one sample of a study of T cells in tuberculosis. Generated by immunoSEQ multiplex PCR, the TCRdb table keeps only in-frame clones and is missing some. This table holds around 35,000 clones, approximately 93% found once. Sequenced material: PBMCs. These receptors originate from a donor aged 5 to 30 with latent tuberculosis or without tuberculosis infection. Each CDR3 is given with its conserved first and last residue. The D gene is left open where the match is weak. Some rows have no size entry. The others give once, few or many, or a class for an expanded clone.

J: TRBJ1-2
length: 12
size: NA
V: TRBV27
D: NA
CDR3: CASSSRGYGYTF
DNA: TGTGCCAGCAGTTCTCGGGGCTATGGCTACACCTTC

J: TRBJ2-7
length: 13
size: NA
V: TRBV21-1
D: NA
CDR3: CASSKGAFYEQYF
DNA: TGTGCCAGCAGCAAAGGAGCTTTCTACGAGCAGTACTTC

J: TRBJ1-3
length: 14
size: NA
V: TRBV2
D: NA
CDR3: CASVEARSGNTIYF
DNA: TGTGCCAGCGTCGAGGCCCGCTCTGGAAACACCATATATTTT

J: TRBJ2-1
length: 18
size: NA
V: TRBV27
D: TRBD2
CDR3: CASSSPGLAGGGYNEQFF
DNA: TGTGCCAGCAGCTCTCCGGGACTAGCGGGGGGGGGCTACAATGAGCAGTTCTTC

J: TRBJ2-5
length: 15
size: once
V: TRBV19
D: TRBD1
CDR3: CASSLGQHGRETQYF
DNA: TGTGCCAGTAGTTTGGGACAGCATGGGCGGGAGACCCAGTACTTC

J: TRBJ2-7
length: 15
size: once
V: TRBV6-6
D: NA
CDR3: CASTPSLEGGYEQYF
DNA: TGTGCCAGCACCCCCTCCCTAGAAGGGGGCTACGAGCAGTACTTC

J: TRBJ2-7
length: 12
size: NA
V: TRBV27
D: TRBD1
CDR3: CASSLTGEEQYF
DNA: TGTGCCAGCAGTTTAACAGGGGAAGAGCAGTACTTC

J: TRBJ1-4
length: 13
size: NA
V: TRBV6-6
D: NA
CDR3: CASRTPTNEKLFF
DNA: TGTGCCAGCCGTACTCCAACTAATGAAAAACTGTTTTTT

J: TRBJ2-2
length: 15
size: NA
V: TRBV5-4
D: TRBD1
CDR3: CASSLKDRVAGELFF
DNA: TGTGCCAGCAGCTTGAAGGACAGGGTTGCCGGGGAGCTGTTTTTT

J: TRBJ1-2
length: 13
size: NA
V: TRBV29-1
D: TRBD1
CDR3: CSARQGGNYGYTF
DNA: TGCAGCGCCCGACAGGGGGGGAACTATGGCTACACCTTC

J: TRBJ1-1
length: 14
size: NA
V: TRBV19
D: NA
CDR3: CASSFPLSDTEAFF
DNA: TGTGCCAGTAGTTTTCCTCTATCGGACACTGAAGCTTTCTTT

J: TRBJ1-2
length: 14
size: few
V: TRBV4-1
D: NA
CDR3: CASSQGRGYYGYTF
DNA: TGCGCCAGCAGCCAAGGTCGGGGGTACTATGGCTACACCTTC

J: TRBJ2-3
length: 15
size: once
V: TRBV11-2
D: TRBD2
CDR3: CASSLGGGATDTQYF
DNA: TGTGCCAGCAGCTTGGGCGGGGGGGCAACAGATACGCAGTATTTT

J: TRBJ1-2
length: 20
size: NA
V: TRBV21-1
D: NA
CDR3: CASTLSSPGARSTSNYGYTF
DNA: TGTGCCAGCACACTCTCATCCCCCGGTGCCCGCTCTACCTCTAACTATGGCTACACCTTC

J: TRBJ2-3
length: 14
size: once
V: TRBV27
D: NA
CDR3: CASSFTGYEDTQYF
DNA: TGTGCCAGCAGCTTTACAGGGTACGAAGATACGCAGTATTTT

J: TRBJ1-5
length: 14
size: NA
V: TRBV15
D: TRBD1
CDR3: CATSIDRGNQPQHF
DNA: TGTGCCACCAGCATCGACAGGGGTAATCAGCCCCAGCATTTT

J: TRBJ2-6
length: 18
size: NA
V: TRBV5-1
D: NA
CDR3: CASSLIGLQSSGANVLTF
DNA: TGCGCCAGCAGCCTCATTGGGCTCCAGAGCTCTGGGGCCAACGTCCTGACTTTC

J: TRBJ2-1
length: 16
size: NA
V: TRBV4-3
D: TRBD2
CDR3: CASSQDHLAGNNEQFF
DNA: TGCGCCAGCAGCCAAGATCACCTAGCGGGGAACAATGAGCAGTTCTTC

J: TRBJ1-4
length: 16
size: NA
V: TRBV4-2
D: NA
CDR3: CASSQDRTVSNEKLFF
DNA: TGTGCCAGCAGCCAAGATCGAACAGTGAGTAATGAAAAACTGTTTTTT

J: TRBJ2-5
length: 12
size: NA
V: TRBV5-1
D: NA
CDR3: CASSLGKEAQYF
DNA: TGCGCCAGCAGCTTGGGGAAGGAGGCCCAGTACTTC

J: TRBJ2-7
length: 16
size: NA
V: TRBV4-3
D: NA
CDR3: CASSQEGTEHSYEQYF
DNA: TGCGCCAGCAGCCAGGAGGGGACGGAACACTCCTACGAGCAGTACTTC

J: TRBJ2-1
length: 15
size: NA
V: TRBV4-3
D: NA
CDR3: CASSQDRIQGSEQFF
DNA: TGCGCCAGCAGCCAAGATCGGATCCAGGGCAGTGAGCAGTTCTTC

J: TRBJ1-5
length: 13
size: NA
V: TRBV19
D: TRBD1
CDR3: CASRDSLNQPQHF
DNA: TGTGCCAGCAGGGACAGCCTCAATCAGCCCCAGCATTTT

J: TRBJ2-4
length: 14
size: NA
V: TRBV2
D: NA
CDR3: CASNLRGSKNIQYF
DNA: TGTGCCAGCAATCTTCGGGGGTCCAAAAACATTCAGTACTTC

J: TRBJ2-1
length: 15
size: NA
V: TRBV6-5
D: NA
CDR3: CASSYTPPSYNEQFF
DNA: TGTGCCAGCAGTTACACACCCCCATCCTACAATGAGCAGTTCTTC

J: TRBJ2-3
length: 18
size: NA
V: TRBV9
D: TRBD2
CDR3: CASSVVASGGRGTDTQYF
DNA: TGTGCCAGCAGCGTAGTGGCTAGCGGGGGGAGGGGCACAGATACGCAGTATTTT

J: TRBJ2-7
length: 13
size: NA
V: TRBV6-5
D: NA
CDR3: CASTRQSTYEQYF
DNA: TGTGCCAGCACCAGGCAATCAACCTACGAGCAGTACTTC

J: TRBJ2-6
length: 17
size: NA
V: TRBV2
D: TRBD1
CDR3: CASRSRDSLSGANVLTF
DNA: TGTGCCAGCAGGAGTCGGGACAGCCTCTCTGGGGCCAACGTCCTGACTTTC

J: TRBJ1-1
length: 13
size: NA
V: TRBV6-1
D: NA
CDR3: CASRIGANTEAFF
DNA: TGTGCCAGCAGAATTGGGGCGAACACTGAAGCTTTCTTT

J: TRBJ2-1
length: 16
size: once
V: TRBV7-2
D: TRBD2
CDR3: CASSLRAGGLYNEQFF
DNA: TGTGCCAGCAGCTTACGCGCGGGGGGGCTCTACAATGAGCAGTTCTTC

J: TRBJ2-3
length: 15
size: NA
V: TRBV2
D: TRBD1
CDR3: CASSDDRVSTDTQYF
DNA: TGTGCCAGCAGTGACGACAGGGTAAGCACAGATACGCAGTATTTT

J: TRBJ1-1
length: 14
size: few
V: TRBV9
D: NA
CDR3: CASSVASRNTEAFF
DNA: TGTGCCAGCAGCGTAGCGTCCCGGAACACTGAAGCTTTCTTT

J: TRBJ1-4
length: 16
size: NA
V: TRBV10-2
D: TRBD1
CDR3: CASSELPGQGDEKLFF
DNA: TGCGCCAGCAGCGAACTTCCGGGACAGGGGGATGAAAAACTGTTTTTT

J: TRBJ1-6
length: 13
size: once
V: TRBV5-3
D: NA
CDR3: CARSLRLRSPLHF
DNA: TGTGCCAGAAGCTTGAGACTTAGATCACCCCTCCACTTT

J: TRBJ2-3
length: 11
size: NA
V: TRBV6-6
D: NA
CDR3: CATAKTNTQYF
DNA: TGTGCCACCGCCAAGACAAATACGCAGTATTTT

J: TRBJ1-2
length: 12
size: NA
V: TRBV6-5
D: NA
CDR3: CASSYDSWGYTF
DNA: TGTGCCAGCAGTTATGACTCGTGGGGCTACACCTTC

J: TRBJ2-3
length: 15
size: NA
V: TRBV10-3
D: NA
CDR3: CAISEGEMRGDTQYF
DNA: TGTGCCATCAGTGAGGGTGAGATGCGAGGAGATACGCAGTATTTT

J: TRBJ1-2
length: 14
size: NA
V: TRBV9
D: NA
CDR3: CASSVGLSNYGYTF
DNA: TGTGCCAGCAGCGTAGGGTTGAGCAACTATGGCTACACCTTC

J: TRBJ1-2
length: 11
size: NA
V: TRBV7-9
D: NA
CDR3: CASSFGDGYTF
DNA: TGTGCCAGCAGCTTTGGAGATGGCTACACCTTC

J: TRBJ2-7
length: 14
size: NA
V: TRBV9
D: NA
CDR3: CASSVEDGGYEQYF
DNA: TGTGCCAGCAGCGTAGAGGATGGCGGCTACGAGCAGTACTTC

J: TRBJ1-2
length: 12
size: NA
V: TRBV6-6
D: NA
CDR3: CASSYLRGGYTF
DNA: TGTGCCAGCAGTTACCTCAGGGGTGGCTACACCTTC

J: TRBJ2-1
length: 14
size: once
V: TRBV11-1
D: TRBD1
CDR3: CASSRQGVSNEQFF
DNA: TGTGCCAGCAGCCGGCAGGGGGTTAGCAATGAGCAGTTCTTC

J: TRBJ2-7
length: 12
size: NA
V: TRBV30
D: TRBD1
CDR3: CAWTGGGYEQYF
DNA: TGTGCCTGGACAGGGGGCGGCTACGAGCAGTACTTC

J: TRBJ2-1
length: 17
size: NA
V: TRBV6-1
D: TRBD2
CDR3: CASSEAYGGGPDNEQFF
DNA: TGTGCCAGCAGTGAAGCGTACGGGGGGGGGCCGGACAATGAGCAGTTCTTC

J: TRBJ1-3
length: 14
size: NA
V: TRBV6-1
D: NA
CDR3: CASSERGTGNTIYF
DNA: TGTGCCAGCAGTGAACGGGGTACTGGAAACACCATATATTTT

J: TRBJ2-2
length: 13
size: NA
V: TRBV27
D: NA
CDR3: CASSLSGAGELFF
DNA: TGTGCCAGCAGTTTGTCGGGGGCCGGGGAGCTGTTTTTT

J: TRBJ2-7
length: 14
size: NA
V: TRBV6-5
D: TRBD2
CDR3: CASREAGALYEQYF
DNA: TGTGCCAGCAGGGAAGCGGGGGCCCTCTACGAGCAGTACTTC

J: TRBJ1-2
length: 12
size: NA
V: TRBV5-1
D: NA
CDR3: CASSLAGWGYTF
DNA: TGCGCCAGCAGCTTGGCAGGGTGGGGCTACACCTTC

J: TRBJ1-2
length: 16
size: NA
V: TRBV4-3
D: NA
CDR3: CASSQGFRGTNYGYTF
DNA: TGCGCCAGCAGCCAAGGGTTTAGGGGAACAAACTATGGCTACACCTTC

J: TRBJ1-1
length: 14
size: NA
V: TRBV11-2
D: NA
CDR3: CASSLGGGNTEAFF
DNA: TGTGCCAGCAGCTTAGGGGGGGGGAACACTGAAGCTTTCTTT

J: TRBJ2-3
length: 16
size: NA
V: TRBV4-1
D: TRBD1
CDR3: CASSQEAGTGGDTQYF
DNA: TGCGCCAGCAGCCAAGAGGCCGGGACAGGGGGAGATACGCAGTATTTT

J: TRBJ1-2
length: 13
size: NA
V: TRBV5-1
D: NA
CDR3: CASSLVRGSGYTF
DNA: TGCGCCAGCAGCTTGGTCAGGGGATCTGGCTACACCTTC

J: TRBJ2-2
length: 16
size: NA
V: TRBV9
D: NA
CDR3: CASSARVPTTTGELFF
DNA: TGTGCCAGCAGCGCGAGGGTGCCTACCACCACCGGGGAGCTGTTTTTT

J: TRBJ1-4
length: 17
size: NA
V: TRBV6-4
D: NA
CDR3: CAKKARGGRWANEKLFF
DNA: TGTGCCAAGAAAGCCCGGGGGGGGCGCTGGGCTAATGAAAAACTGTTTTTT